The 13 T cell receptor beta chains reported below all come from one sample, sequenced in a study of control samples from healthy donors and cancer patients. Here immunoSEQ multiplex PCR was the method, and the copy in TCRdb shows in-frame clones only, minus some. The sample shows approximately 84,000 clones, approximately 82% of them seen only once. The sequencing sample was made of blood. Every receptor here comes from a woman aged 55-70 years in good health.

This clone is a singleton in its sample. V gene TRBV6-2 or TRBV6-3 combines with J gene TRBJ2-7, with D possibly TRBD2 on 6 matching bases. Trimming shortened V by 0 bases and J by 0 bases, and 12 bases separated the two germline ends. The germline CDR1 and CDR2 sequences are MNHEY and SVGEGT. The CDR3 has 16 residues. Here the CDR3 reads CASSYSRDWSSYEQYF. The CDR3 region has the DNA TGTGCCAGCAGTTACTCCCGGGACTGGAGCTCCTACGAGCAGTACTTC.

The chain combines TRBV7-2 with TRBJ2-1, with 10 bases lining up with TRBD2. CDR3 length: 14 residues. The V gene's germline CDR1 is SGHTA and CDR2 FQGNSA. V lost 4 bases to trimming and J lost 15 bases; unmatched junction nucleotides: 12. CDR3 sequence (DNA): TGTGCCAGCAGCTGGGGGCCAGCTAGCGGGAGTCTGTTCTTC. This gives the protein CASSWGPASGSLFF.

The chain carries TRBV7-9 and TRBJ1-2; no clear D gene. The CDR3 totals 14 residues. Trimming removed 2 bases from V and 1 base from J, with 8 bases in between. Germline CDR1 reads SEHNR; CDR2 reads FQNEAQ (reference sequence). The CDR3 loop is CASSLWADNYGYTF. CDR3 nucleotide sequence: TGTGCCAGCAGCTTATGGGCAGATAACTATGGCTACACCTTC.

The chain carries TRBV5-4 and TRBJ1-2; unclear D gene. Trimming removed 1 base at V and 0 bases at J, with 10 bases between. CDR3 size: 15 residues. Germline CDR1 is SGHNT and CDR2 is YYREEE (reference sequence). The CDR3 is CASSLRVESNYGYTF. The CDR3 nucleotides are TGTGCCAGCAGCTTGCGTGTGGAATCTAACTATGGCTACACCTTC.

This clone was counted a single time. The J gene is TRBJ2-1, the V gene TRBV11-2; D is possibly TRBD2 (6 bases). V was clipped by 5 bases and J by 0 bases, with 11 bases between them. The CDR3 has 15 amino acids. Germline values: CDR1 SGHAT, CDR2 FQNNGV. Here the CDR3 DNA reads TGTGCCAGCAGCCGCTCGGGAGTCTCCTACAATGAGCAGTTCTTC. Translated: CASSRSGVSYNEQFF.

The gene calls are TRBV5-1 and TRBJ2-5; 9 bases line up with TRBD2. V lost 4 bases to trimming and J lost 5 bases; unmatched junction nucleotides: 12. The germline V gene encodes CDR1 SGHRS and CDR2 YFSETQ. The CDR3 length is 16 residues. CDR3 region: CASSLGHAGGTETQYF. Written as DNA, the CDR3 is TGCGCCAGCAGCCTGGGTCATGCGGGAGGGACTGAGACCCAGTACTTC.

The genes are TRBV6-5 and TRBJ1-5; possible D gene TRBD1, 6 bases. CDR3 length equals 14 residues. Germline CDR1 reads MNHEY; CDR2 reads SVGAGI. Trimming took off 6 bases at V and 6 bases at J, with 15 bases between the two ends. The CDR3 protein is CASRGGQRRQPQHF. The CDR3 DNA reads as TGTGCCAGCAGAGGCGGACAGAGGCGTCAGCCCCAGCATTTT.

The rearrangement uses TRBV20-1 and TRBJ1-2; no firm D call. Germline CDR1 reads DFQATT; CDR2 reads SNEGSKA (reference sequence). V lost 6 bases and J lost 8, with 13 bases in between. This CDR3 is 11 amino acids long. The CDR3 DNA reads as TGCAGTGCCCCCCGACGGGGAGGCTACACCTTC. It translates to CSAPRRGGYTF.

The CDR3: CASSTTGQGRAQPQHF. The CDR3 DNA is TGTGCCAGCAGTACCACGGGACAGGGGCGGGCTCAGCCCCAGCATTTT. The chain couples TRBV28 to TRBJ1-5; 10 nucleotides align to TRBD1. After removal of 5 bases from V and 6 bases from J, the junction contained 10 bases not matched to a gene. Germline V gene sequence: CDR1 MDHEN, CDR2 SYDVKM. The CDR3 totals 16 residues.

V and J are TRBV10-3 and TRBJ2-5, with TRBD2 identical over 7 bases. Trimming cost V 0 bases and J 4 bases; bases outside gene matches: 11. The V gene's germline CDR1 is ENHRY and CDR2 SYGVKD. The CDR3 covers 17 residues. As DNA, the CDR3 is TGTGCCATCAGTGAGTCGCCTGGGGAGGGTCGCGGAGAGACCCAGTACTTC. This translates into CAISESPGEGRGETQYF.

This clone came up once. The chain joins TRBV24-1 to TRBJ2-1; D unclear. Deletions cut 3 bases from V and 6 bases from J, with 11 bases between. The CDR3 extends over 14 amino acids. Germline lookup yields CDR1 KGHDR and CDR2 SFDVKD. The CDR3, as DNA: TGTGCCACCAGTGATACGACGTCAATCAATGAGCAGTTCTTC. It is translated as CATSDTTSINEQFF.

This chain joins TRBV18 and TRBJ1-4; D may be TRBD1 (5 bases). The CDR3 has 13 amino acids. Germline values: CDR1 KGHSH, CDR2 LQKENI. V was cut by 3 bases and J by 7 bases, with 9 bases left in between. This CDR3 is CASSPGTSEKLFF. In nucleotides, the CDR3 is TGTGCCAGCTCACCGGGGACCTCTGAAAAACTGTTTTTT.

The genes are TRBV29-1 and TRBJ2-1; TRBD1 or TRBD2 may be the D gene (5 bases each). Germline V gene lookup returns CDR1 SQVTM and CDR2 ANQGSEA. The CDR3 loop spans 17 amino acids. Trimming pared 3 bases from V and 0 bases from J, leaving 18 bases between. In nucleotides, the CDR3 is TGCAGCGTTGATTTGGCGACCCGGGACCACTCCTACAATGAGCAGTTCTTC. Protein product: CSVDLATRDHSYNEQFF.